The 8 T cell receptor beta chains reported below all come from one sample, sequenced in a study of cytotoxic CD8 clonotypes in ibrutinib-treated CLL. This table comes from immunoSEQ multiplex PCR, and its TCRdb copy is limited to in-frame clones, with some not included. The table lists about 24,000 clones, about 81% of them singletons. The sequences come from PBMCs, collected before ibrutinib treatment. The origin of the receptors is a human donor with chronic lymphocytic leukemia.

V gene TRBV6-5 combines with J gene TRBJ1-1, with D possibly TRBD1 on 5 matching bases. CDR1 is MNHEY, CDR2 SVGAGI, per germline. The CDR3 extends over 15 amino acids. Trimming removed 5 bases at V and 4 bases at J, with 17 bases between. The chain's CDR3 is CASSPLPGQGTEAFF. Here the CDR3 DNA reads TGTGCCAGCAGTCCTCTCCCAGGACAAGGCACTGAAGCTTTCTTT.

This rearrangement joins TRBV7-9 to TRBJ2-1, with 7 bases that match TRBD2. Germline trimming cut 3 bases from V and 7 bases from J; bases unmatched to any gene: 12. This CDR3 comprises 16 residues. Germline assignment: CDR1 SEHNR and CDR2 FQNEAQ (reference sequence). The CDR3 region has the DNA TGTGCCAGCAGCTTTGATGCTAGCGGAGGTCGGAATGAGCAGTTCTTC. It is translated as CASSFDASGGRNEQFF.

This rearrangement joins TRBV7-7 to TRBJ2-2; 11 bases are a match to TRBD2. The germline gives CDR1 SSHAT, CDR2 FNYEAQ (reference sequence). The J segment lost 5 bases and the V segment lost 5 bases, leaving 19 bases of the junction unmatched. The length of the CDR3 is 20 residues. The CDR3 nucleotides are TGTGCCAGCAGCCCCTACAGAGGGGGTCTAGCGGGAGGAGGAACCGGGGAGCTGTTTTTT. Amino acid sequence: CASSPYRGGLAGGGTGELFF.

This chain joins TRBV28 and TRBJ1-5; D is undetermined. The V end lost 10 bases, the J end lost 1 base, and 8 bases lay between the germline ends. Germline V gene sequence: CDR1 MDHEN, CDR2 SYDVKM. The CDR3 extends over 12 amino acids. The CDR3 sequence is CAILGSNQPQHF. The CDR3 DNA reads TGTGCCATACTCGGGAGCAATCAGCCCCAGCATTTT. Full variable domain (outside the CDR3, taken from reference TRBV28 and TRBJ1-5): DVKVTQSSRYLVKRTGEKVFLECVQDMDHENMFWYRQDPGLGLRLIYFSYDVKMKEKGDIPEGYSVSREKKERFSLILESASTNQTSMYLCAILGSNQPQHFGDGTRLSIL.

This chain joins TRBV7-9 and TRBJ2-6; D is perhaps TRBD1 (6 bases). The germline V gene encodes CDR1 SEHNR and CDR2 FQNEAQ (reference sequence). V was cut by 5 bases and J by 5 bases, with 13 bases left in between. The CDR3 has 15 residues. In DNA form, the CDR3 reads TGTGCCAGCAGCATACAGGGATATAGGGCCAACGTCCTGACTTTC. Protein: CASSIQGYRANVLTF. Supplemented by reference TRBV7-9 and TRBJ2-6, the full variable domain reads DTGVSQNPRHKITKRGQNVTFRCDPISEHNRLYWYRQTLGQGPEFLTYFQNEAQLEKSRLLSDRFSAERPKGSFSTLEIQRTEQGDSAMYLCASSIQGYRANVLTFGAGSRLTVL.

The V and J genes are TRBV9 and TRBJ1-2; the D gene is possibly TRBD1 (5 bases). Trimming took off 3 bases at V and 0 bases at J, with 12 bases between the two ends. The CDR3 covers 15 residues. Germline V gives CDR1 SGDLS, CDR2 YYNGEE. The CDR3, as DNA: TGTGCCAGCAGCGCTTTTACAGGATCTAACTATGGCTACACCTTC. Protein sequence: CASSAFTGSNYGYTF.

V usage is TRBV6-6 and J usage is TRBJ2-7; 8 bases are a match to TRBD2. The CDR3 is 13 amino acids. V shed 4 bases and J 6 bases; nucleotides not matched to a gene: 5. Germline values: CDR1 MNHNY, CDR2 SVGAGI (reference sequence). The CDR3 nucleotides are TGTGCCAGCAGTTCTACGGGAGGGTCCGAGCAGTACTTC. Residues: CASSSTGGSEQYF.

The chain is built from TRBV19 and TRBJ2-6, with D possibly matching TRBD1 (6 bases). The germline V gene encodes CDR1 LNHDA and CDR2 SQIVND (reference sequence). With 5 bases removed from V and 4 bases from J, the gap between germline ends came to 15 bases. This CDR3 spans 16 amino acids. CDR3 residues: CASSSNRVAGANVLTF. DNA of the CDR3: TGTGCCAGTAGTTCCAACAGGGTTGCCGGGGCCAACGTCCTGACTTTC.